This paragraph covers one TCR beta chain sequence. Its antigen is not known. This sample was taken from a study of PD-1 blockade in mismatch repair-deficient tumors. Every patient had mismatch repair deficiency by PCR or immunohistochemistry. The TCR-sequenced patients were a few responders to pembrolizumab. With 8 bases clipped from V and 3 bases from J, the junction kept 8 bases outside the gene matches. The CDR3 contains 14 residues. Germline CDR1 is MNHNS and CDR2 is SASEGT. Regarding the study as a whole: Rapid post-treatment expansion, then contraction, generally preceding radiologic response, marked tumor-resident clones.

TCRdb's table, derived via immunoSEQ multiplex PCR, lists solely in-frame clones and lacks some. Of around 130,000 clones listed, roughly 86% were seen once; the top ten hold roughly 12%. The genes are TRBV6-1 and TRBJ2-7; 9 bases are shared with TRBD2. Sequenced material: peripheral blood, taken approximately 70 weeks after starting pembrolizumab. The TCR originated in an adult with mismatch repair-deficient cancer. The CDR3 loop is CASGFSGRYYEQYF. The CDR3 DNA is TGTGCCAGCGGATTTAGCGGGAGATACTACGAGCAGTACTTC.